What follows are 11 T cell receptor beta chains derived from one specimen sequenced in a study of OX40 agonist ivuxolimab in advanced cancers. TCRdb keeps only in-frame clones here, not all; method: immunoSEQ multiplex PCR. The data contain 90,000 to 120,000 clones, 75% to 95% of them singletons. This specimen was CD4+ or CD8+ T cells sorted from blood, taken in a trial of the OX40 agonist ivuxolimab. The receptor source for this set is an adult with an advanced solid tumor such as melanoma, head and neck, liver or kidney cancer.

The J gene is TRBJ2-7, the V gene TRBV18; 7 bases fit TRBD2. Trimming at V came to 3 bases and at J to 6 bases, leaving 8 bases not matched to a gene. The germline V gene encodes CDR1 KGHSH and CDR2 LQKENI. CDR3 size: 14 residues. CDR3 sequence: CASSPSSGASEQYF. CDR3 coding DNA: TGTGCCAGCTCACCGTCAAGCGGGGCTTCCGAGCAGTACTTC.

The chain employs TRBV28 and TRBJ2-2; 9 bases map to TRBD2. This CDR3 spans 15 amino acids. Per germline, CDR1 MDHEN and CDR2 SYDVKM. The V and J ends lost 4 bases and 4 bases, in that order; junction bases with no gene match: 4. The CDR3 reads CASSYGGRGTGELFF. CDR3 sequence (DNA): TGTGCCAGCAGTTATGGCGGGAGGGGCACCGGGGAGCTGTTTTTT.

The chain couples TRBV19 to TRBJ2-1; 8 nucleotides align to TRBD1. With 7 bases clipped from V and 9 bases from J, the junction kept 14 bases outside the gene matches. Germline V CDR1 and CDR2: LNHDA, SQIVND (reference sequence). This CDR3 comprises 15 residues. The CDR3 here is CASNERRGLLGEQFF. In DNA, the CDR3 is TGTGCCAGTAACGAGCGCAGGGGGCTTCTTGGTGAGCAGTTCTTC.

The chain combines TRBV15 with TRBJ2-1; 7 bases fit TRBD2. The CDR3 runs to 15 residues. Germline values: CDR1 LNHNV, CDR2 YYDKDF (reference sequence). V shed 1 base, J shed 4 bases, and the junction held 4 bases outside the gene matches. The chain's CDR3 is CATSRGLAEYNEQFF. CDR3 sequence (DNA): TGTGCCACCAGCAGAGGGCTAGCGGAATACAATGAGCAGTTCTTC.

This sequence joins TRBV7-2 and TRBJ2-7; 14 bases align to TRBD2. There are 16 residues in the CDR3. Germline V gene lookup returns CDR1 SGHTA and CDR2 FQGNSA. The V and J ends lost 5 bases and 6 bases, in that order; junction bases with no gene match: 9. In DNA, the CDR3 is TGTGCCAGCAGCCCGCAGGGACTAGCGGGAGAGGGCGAGCAGTACTTC. It is translated as CASSPQGLAGEGEQYF.

The V gene is TRBV27, the J gene TRBJ2-7; no definite D call. Germline CDR1 and CDR2: MNHEY and SMNVEV (reference sequence). The CDR3 covers 16 residues. V was pared by 0 bases and J by 7 bases, with 19 bases between. CDR3 region: CASSLSSDPRGREQYF. The CDR3 bases are TGTGCCAGCAGTTTATCGTCTGATCCTCGCGGACGAGAGCAGTACTTC.

The chain uses TRBV9 and TRBJ1-2, with 7 bases that match TRBD1. Germline V gene data show CDR1 as SGDLS and CDR2 as YYNGEE. The trim removed 5 bases at V and 4 bases at J, leaving 11 bases unmatched. This CDR3 region has 15 residues. CDR3 protein: CASSPQWGQIYGYTF. The CDR3, as DNA: TGTGCCAGCAGTCCCCAATGGGGACAGATCTATGGCTACACCTTC.

The V and J genes are TRBV28 and TRBJ2-1; TRBD2 matches 13 bases. Germline V CDR1 and CDR2: MDHEN, SYDVKM. The CDR3 contains 17 residues. The trim removed 6 bases at V and 8 bases at J, leaving 13 bases unmatched. The CDR3 protein is CASSSPRGLAGRDEQFF. As DNA, the CDR3 is TGTGCCAGCAGCAGCCCCCGGGGACTAGCGGGAAGGGATGAGCAGTTCTTC. Full variable domain (missing parts from reference TRBV28 and TRBJ2-1): DVKVTQSSRYLVKRTGEKVFLECVQDMDHENMFWYRQDPGLGLRLIYFSYDVKMKEKGDIPEGYSVSREKKERFSLILESASTNQTSMYLCASSSPRGLAGRDEQFFGPGTRLTVL.

The chain has TRBV25-1 and TRBJ2-1; D gene uncertain. Trimming removed 6 bases from V and 8 bases from J, with 8 bases in between. CDR3 size: 11 residues. From germline, CDR1 is MGHDK and CDR2 SYGVNS. The CDR3 DNA follows: TGTGCCAGCAGAACAAGATATGAGCAGTTCTTC. Translation: CASRTRYEQFF.

Remarks on this clone: This sample also contains other DNA sequences that code for the same CDR3. The V gene is TRBV7-2, the J gene TRBJ2-7, with 10 nucleotides matching TRBD2. Germline V gene sequence: CDR1 SGHTA, CDR2 FQGNSA. The CDR3 runs to 14 residues. Trimming took 5 bases from V and 6 from J; bases not matched to a gene: 7. The CDR3 region is CASSPGLAGVEQYF. In nucleotides, the CDR3 is TGTGCCAGCAGCCCGGGTCTAGCGGGAGTCGAGCAGTACTTC. Full variable domain (outside the CDR3, taken from reference TRBV7-2 and TRBJ2-7): GAGVSQSPSNKVTEKGKDVELRCDPISGHTALYWYRQSLGQGLEFLIYFQGNSAPDKSGLPSDRFSAERTGGSVSTLTIQRTQQEDSAVYLCASSPGLAGVEQYFGPGTRLTVT.

The CDR3 spells CASSFYRGNGNEQFF. DNA for the CDR3: TGTGCCAGCAGCTTTTACAGGGGAAATGGCAATGAGCAGTTCTTC. The chain links TRBV7-2 to TRBJ2-1; 7 nucleotides align to TRBD1. Per the germline V gene, CDR1 is SGHTA and CDR2 is FQGNSA. V trimming: 3 bases; J trimming: 6 bases; junction bases outside the gene matches: 8. This CDR3 comprises 15 residues.